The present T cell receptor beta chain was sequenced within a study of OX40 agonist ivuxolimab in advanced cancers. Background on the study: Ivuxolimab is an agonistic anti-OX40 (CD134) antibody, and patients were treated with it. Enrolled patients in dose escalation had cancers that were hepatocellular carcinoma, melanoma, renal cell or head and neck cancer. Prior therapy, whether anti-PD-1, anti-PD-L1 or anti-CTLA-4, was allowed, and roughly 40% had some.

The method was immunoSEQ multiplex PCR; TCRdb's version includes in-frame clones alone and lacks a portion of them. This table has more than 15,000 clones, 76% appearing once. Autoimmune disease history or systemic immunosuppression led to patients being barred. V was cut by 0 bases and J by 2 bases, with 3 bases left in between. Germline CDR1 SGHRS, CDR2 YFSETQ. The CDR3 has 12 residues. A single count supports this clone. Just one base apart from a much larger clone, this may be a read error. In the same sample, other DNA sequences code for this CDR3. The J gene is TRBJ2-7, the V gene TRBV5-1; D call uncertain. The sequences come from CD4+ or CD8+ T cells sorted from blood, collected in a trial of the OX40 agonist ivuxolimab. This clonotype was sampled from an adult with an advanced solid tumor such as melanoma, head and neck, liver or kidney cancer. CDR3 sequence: CASSLVAYEQYF. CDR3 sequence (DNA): TGCGCCAGCAGCTTGGTTGCCTACGAGCAGTACTTC.